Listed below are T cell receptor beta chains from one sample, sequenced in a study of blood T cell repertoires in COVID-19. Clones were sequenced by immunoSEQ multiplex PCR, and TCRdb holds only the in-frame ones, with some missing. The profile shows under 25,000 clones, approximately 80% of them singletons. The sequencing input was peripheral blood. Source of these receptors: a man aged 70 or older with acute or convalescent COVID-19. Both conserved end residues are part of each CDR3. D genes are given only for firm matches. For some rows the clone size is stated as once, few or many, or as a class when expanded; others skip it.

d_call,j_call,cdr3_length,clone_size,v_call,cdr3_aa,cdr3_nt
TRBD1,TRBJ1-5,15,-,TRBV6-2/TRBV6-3,CASSSDRGRDQPQHF,TGTGCCAGCAGCAGCGACAGGGGCCGTGATCAGCCCCAGCATTTT
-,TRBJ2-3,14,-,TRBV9,CASKRAPSTDTQYF,TGTGCCAGCAAACGAGCCCCTAGCACAGATACGCAGTATTTT
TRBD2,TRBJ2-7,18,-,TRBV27,CASSFARTGTSVSYEQYF,TGTGCCAGCAGTTTCGCTAGGACCGGGACTAGCGTTTCCTACGAGCAGTACTTC
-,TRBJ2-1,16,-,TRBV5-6,CASSLRALASYNEQFF,TGTGCCAGCAGCTTGAGGGCACTAGCCTCCTACAATGAGCAGTTCTTC
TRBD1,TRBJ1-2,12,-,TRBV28,CATSGGIYGYTF,TGTGCCACCTCAGGGGGGATCTATGGCTACACCTTC
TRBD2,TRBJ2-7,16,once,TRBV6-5,CASSSRGLARHYEQYF,TGTGCCAGCAGTTCCCGAGGACTAGCGAGACACTACGAGCAGTACTTC
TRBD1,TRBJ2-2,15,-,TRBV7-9,CASSSGGADTGELFF,TGTGCCAGCAGCTCAGGGGGTGCGGACACCGGGGAGCTGTTTTTT
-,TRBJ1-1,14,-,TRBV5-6,CASRLRAGLTEAFF,TGTGCCAGCAGACTGCGGGCCGGGCTGACTGAAGCTTTCTTT
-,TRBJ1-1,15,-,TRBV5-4,CASSLDSRRNTEAFF,TGTGCCAGCAGCTTGGACTCAAGGAGGAACACTGAAGCTTTCTTT
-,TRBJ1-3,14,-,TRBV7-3,CASSLGGGGNTIYF,TGTGCCAGCAGCTTAGGTGGCGGTGGAAACACCATATATTTT
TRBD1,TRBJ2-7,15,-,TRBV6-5,CASNPGTDSSYEQYF,TGTGCCAGCAATCCAGGGACAGACAGCTCCTACGAGCAGTACTTC
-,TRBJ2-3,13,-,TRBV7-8,CASSLGLADTQYF,TGTGCCAGCAGCCTCGGACTGGCGGATACGCAGTATTTT
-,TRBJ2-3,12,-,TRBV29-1,CSVVRPKDTQYF,TGCAGCGTTGTGCGTCCCAAGGATACGCAGTATTTT
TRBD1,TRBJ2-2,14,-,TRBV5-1,CASSLRTGVGELFF,TGCGCCAGCAGCTTGAGGACAGGGGTCGGGGAGCTGTTTTTT
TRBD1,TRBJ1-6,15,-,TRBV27,CASSLPSTGQSPLHF,TGTGCCAGCAGTTTACCCTCGACAGGGCAGTCACCCCTCCACTTT
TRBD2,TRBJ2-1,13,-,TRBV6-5,CASTTSGHNEQFF,TGTGCCAGCACTACTAGCGGGCACAATGAGCAGTTCTTC
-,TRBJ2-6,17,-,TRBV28,CASSLGAGAYGANVLTF,TGTGCCAGCAGTTTAGGGGCAGGGGCATATGGGGCCAACGTCCTGACTTTC
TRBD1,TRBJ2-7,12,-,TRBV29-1,CSAWGQTYEQYF,TGCAGCGCCTGGGGACAGACCTACGAGCAGTACTTC
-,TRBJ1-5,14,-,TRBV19,CATKRDVGNQPQHF,TGTGCCACCAAGCGGGACGTGGGGAATCAGCCCCAGCATTTT
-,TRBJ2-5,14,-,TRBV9,CASSVGTNGRTQYF,TGTGCCAGCAGCGTAGGGACTAACGGGAGGACCCAGTACTTC
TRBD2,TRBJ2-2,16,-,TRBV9,CASSATSGGVTGELFF,TGTGCCAGCAGTGCCACTAGCGGGGGGGTGACCGGGGAGCTGTTTTTT
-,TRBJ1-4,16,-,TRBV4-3,CASSQDTGGYNEKLFF,TGCGCCAGCAGCCAAGATACGGGGGGTTATAATGAAAAACTGTTTTTT
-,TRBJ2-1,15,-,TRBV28,CASNVQPSSYNEQFF,TGTGCCAGCAACGTACAGCCGAGCTCCTACAATGAGCAGTTCTTC
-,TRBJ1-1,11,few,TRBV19,CASHRNTEAFF,TGTGCCAGCCACAGGAACACTGAAGCTTTCTTT
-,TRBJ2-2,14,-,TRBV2,CASSEFLAAGELFF,TGTGCCAGCAGTGAGTTTCTAGCAGCCGGGGAGCTGTTTTTT
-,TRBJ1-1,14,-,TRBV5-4,CASRREQGNTEAFF,TGTGCCAGCAGAAGAGAACAGGGGAACACTGAAGCTTTCTTT
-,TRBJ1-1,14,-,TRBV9,CASSVVGVETEAFF,TGTGCCAGCAGCGTAGTAGGGGTAGAAACTGAAGCTTTCTTT
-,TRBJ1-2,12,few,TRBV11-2,CASSEGVDGYTF,TGTGCCAGCAGCGAGGGGGTAGATGGCTACACCTTC
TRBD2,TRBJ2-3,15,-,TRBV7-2,CASSLTSGSTDTQYF,TGTGCCAGCAGCCTGACTAGCGGTAGCACAGATACGCAGTATTTT
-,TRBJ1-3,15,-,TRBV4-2,CASSQGEGSGNTIYF,TGTGCCAGCAGCCAAGGGGAGGGCTCTGGAAACACCATATATTTT
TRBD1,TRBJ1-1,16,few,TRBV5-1,CASSLFGDREISEAFF,TGCGCCAGCAGCTTGTTTGGGGACAGGGAAATTTCTGAAGCTTTCTTT
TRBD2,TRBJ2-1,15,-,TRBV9,CASREGAGIVGEQFF,TGTGCCAGCAGGGAGGGAGCGGGAATAGTGGGTGAGCAGTTCTTC
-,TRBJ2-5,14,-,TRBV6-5,CASSYQILLETQYF,TGTGCCAGCAGTTACCAGATCTTATTAGAGACCCAGTACTTC
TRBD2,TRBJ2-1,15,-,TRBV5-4,CASAGGTSGRNEQFF,TGTGCTTCCGCAGGAGGGACTAGCGGGAGAAATGAGCAGTTCTTC
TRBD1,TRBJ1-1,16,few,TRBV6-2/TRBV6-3,CASSLGQGEVDTEAFF,TGTGCCAGCAGTTTGGGACAGGGAGAGGTGGACACTGAAGCTTTCTTT
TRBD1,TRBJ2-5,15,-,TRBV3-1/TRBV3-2,CASSPGQGGRETQYF,TGTGCCAGCAGCCCGGGACAGGGAGGGCGAGAGACCCAGTACTTC
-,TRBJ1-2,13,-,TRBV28,CASRQGGIYGYTF,TGTGCCAGCCGGCAGGGCGGAATATATGGCTACACCTTC
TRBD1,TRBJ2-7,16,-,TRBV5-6,CASTLQGVSSSYEQYF,TGTGCCAGCACCCTACAGGGGGTATCCAGCTCCTACGAGCAGTACTTC
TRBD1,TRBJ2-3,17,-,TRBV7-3,CASSLGQGPSHMDTQYF,TGTGCCAGCAGCCTCGGACAGGGGCCTTCGCACATGGATACGCAGTATTTT
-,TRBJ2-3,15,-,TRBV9,CASTSSAGNRDTQYF,TGTGCCAGCACATCCTCCGCGGGGAACCGAGATACGCAGTATTTT
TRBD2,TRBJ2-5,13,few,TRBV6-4,CASSREERETQYF,TGTGCCAGTTCGCGGGAGGAACGGGAGACCCAGTACTTC
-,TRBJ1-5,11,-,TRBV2,CASTPGRFIHF,TGTGCCAGCACCCCAGGAAGATTCATCCATTTT
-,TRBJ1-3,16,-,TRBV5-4,CASSRKQLGSGNTIYF,TGTGCCAGCAGCCGAAAACAGTTAGGCTCTGGAAACACCATATATTTT
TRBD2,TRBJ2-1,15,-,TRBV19,CASSTFSGAFNEQFF,TGTGCCAGTAGTACCTTTAGCGGGGCCTTCAATGAGCAGTTCTTC
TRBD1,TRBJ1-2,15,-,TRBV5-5,CASSLGQGGDYGYTF,TGTGCCAGCAGCTTGGGACAGGGTGGGGACTATGGCTACACCTTC
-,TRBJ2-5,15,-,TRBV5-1,CASSIDTTPGETQYF,TGCGCCAGCAGCATCGACACCACACCGGGGGAGACCCAGTACTTC
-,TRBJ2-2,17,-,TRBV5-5,CAGSLQWQGSSPGELFF,TGTGCCGGCAGCTTACAGTGGCAGGGGTCAAGTCCCGGGGAGCTGTTTTTT
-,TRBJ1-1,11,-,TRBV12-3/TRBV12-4,CASSRGTEAFF,TGTGCCAGCAGTAGAGGCACTGAAGCTTTCTTT
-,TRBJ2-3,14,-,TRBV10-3,CAIGSQSSTDTQYF,TGTGCCATCGGGAGCCAGTCTAGCACAGATACGCAGTATTTT
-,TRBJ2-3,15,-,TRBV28,CASSSRGGGRDTQYF,TGTGCCAGCAGTTCCCGGGGAGGGGGTCGGGATACGCAGTATTTT
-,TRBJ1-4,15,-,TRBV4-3,CASSPRHSPNEKLFF,TGCGCCAGCAGCCCCCGCCACAGCCCCAATGAAAAACTGTTTTTT
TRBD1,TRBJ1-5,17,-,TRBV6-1,CASSDVSGQAYNQPQHF,TGTGCCAGCAGTGACGTGTCGGGACAGGCCTATAATCAGCCCCAGCATTTT
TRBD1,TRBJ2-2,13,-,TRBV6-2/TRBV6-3,CASSDRGAGELFF,TGTGCCAGCAGCGACAGGGGGGCCGGGGAGCTGTTTTTT